This T cell receptor beta chain was observed in a study of shared clonotypes between healthy human individuals. The assay was immunoSEQ multiplex PCR, and TCRdb's table has in-frame clones only and misses some. The data contain 2,500,000 or so clones, 92% of them seen just once; the ten biggest clones take up 0.37%. The sequence came from a man aged 18-30 years in good health. Some clones in this sample may be carry-over from other donors' samples. Sample: naive CD4+ T cells from PBMCs. As for subset: CD45RA+ positively selected.

The CDR3 DNA reads as TGTGCCAGTAGCTTTACTAGCGGCTACGAGCAGTACTTC. Translating gives CASSFTSGYEQYF. The chain couples TRBV19 to TRBJ2-7, with TRBD2 identical over 8 bases. Unmatched junction bases numbered 4, after V lost 6 bases and J lost 3 bases. The CDR3 has 13 residues. Germline V gene sequence: CDR1 LNHDA, CDR2 SQIVND (reference sequence). The variable domain in full, completed from reference TRBV19 and TRBJ2-7, reads DGGITQSPKYLFRKEGQNVTLSCEQNLNHDAMYWYRQDPGQGLRLIYYSQIVNDFQKGDIAEGYSVSREKKESFPLTVTSAQKNPTAFYLCASSFTSGYEQYFGPGTRLTVT.